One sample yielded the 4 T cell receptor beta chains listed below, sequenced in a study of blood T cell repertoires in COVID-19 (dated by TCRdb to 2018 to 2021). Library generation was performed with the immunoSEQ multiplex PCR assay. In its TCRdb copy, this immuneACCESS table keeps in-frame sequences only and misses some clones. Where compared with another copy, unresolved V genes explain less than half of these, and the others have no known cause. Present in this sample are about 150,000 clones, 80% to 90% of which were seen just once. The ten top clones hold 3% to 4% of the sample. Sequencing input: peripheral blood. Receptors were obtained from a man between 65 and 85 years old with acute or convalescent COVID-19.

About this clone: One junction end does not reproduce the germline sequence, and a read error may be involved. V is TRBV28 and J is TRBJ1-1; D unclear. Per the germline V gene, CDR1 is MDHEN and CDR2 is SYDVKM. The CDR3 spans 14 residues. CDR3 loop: CASSFMSLKTEAFF. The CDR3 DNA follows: TGTGCCAGCAGTTTTATGAGCCTGAAAACTGAAGCTTTCTTT. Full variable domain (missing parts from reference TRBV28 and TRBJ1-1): DVKVTQSSRYLVKRTGEKVFLECVQDMDHENMFWYRQDPGLGLRLIYFSYDVKMKEKGDIPEGYSVSREKKERFSLILESASTNQTSMYLCASSFMSLKTEAFFGQGTRLTVV.

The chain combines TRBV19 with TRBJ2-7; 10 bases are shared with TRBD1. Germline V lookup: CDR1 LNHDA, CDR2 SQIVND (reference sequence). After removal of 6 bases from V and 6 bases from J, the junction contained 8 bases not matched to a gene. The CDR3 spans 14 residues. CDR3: CASRSRDRGSEQYF. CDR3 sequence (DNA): TGTGCCAGTAGGAGCCGGGACAGGGGTAGCGAGCAGTACTTC.

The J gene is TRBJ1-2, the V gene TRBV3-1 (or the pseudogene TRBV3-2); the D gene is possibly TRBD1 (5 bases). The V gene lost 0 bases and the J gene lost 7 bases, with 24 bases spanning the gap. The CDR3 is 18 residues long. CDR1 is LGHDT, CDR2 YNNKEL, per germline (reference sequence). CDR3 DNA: TGTGCCAGCAGCCAAGAGTTAGGGACTCGGGCCTCGACGGGTGGCTACACCTTC. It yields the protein CASSQELGTRASTGGYTF.

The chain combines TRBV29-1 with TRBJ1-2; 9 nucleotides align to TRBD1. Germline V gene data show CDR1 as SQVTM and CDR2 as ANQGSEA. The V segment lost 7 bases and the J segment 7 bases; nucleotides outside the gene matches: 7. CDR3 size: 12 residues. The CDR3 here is CSDTQGAAGYTF. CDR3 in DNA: TGCAGCGATACACAGGGGGCGGCTGGCTACACCTTC.